Listed here is a single TCR beta chain. What this receptor recognizes is not known. Nothing much larger sits one base from this clone, and base qualities are not available. The data are from a study of a mutant IDH1 vaccine in newly diagnosed glioma (TCRdb year 2021). Context from the whole study: Across visits V03 through V10, patients got a total of eight vaccinations, given in weeks 1, 3, 5, 7, 11, 15, 19 and 23. In the chemotherapy-containing groups, vaccination started alongside temozolomide cycles, whereas in patients who had radiotherapy alone it started 4-6 weeks after radiotherapy. The 32 treated patients were about 60% male and around 38% female, with a mean age of roughly 40 years. Prior to enrollment, standard therapy consisting of radiotherapy alone, temozolomide alone, or radiochemotherapy with temozolomide had been administered to patients, with the combination being received by most patients. Peripheral blood was collected at six visits: V03 (baseline), V05, V07, V10, V12 and V13. Longitudinal TCRB deep sequencing was performed for roughly 24 treated patients wherever samples were available for exploratory analyses. Here is what the overall study found, with its caveats: According to the authors, sample limitations meant that analyses of patient blood samples could not be reproduced. Immune responses induced by the vaccine were seen in around 93% of patients across multiple MHC alleles. Selection of PBMC samples for TCRB deep sequencing was based on availability. No apparent relationship was observed between pseudoprogression and alterations in the top peripheral T cell clonotypes detected by TCRB sequencing.

This specimen's time point label, interpreted: week 11, during vaccination. A 20-mer mutant IDH1 peptide at 300 micrograms in Montanide made up each vaccine dose, which was injected subcutaneously together with topical imiquimod. Newly diagnosed WHO grade 3 or 4 IDH1-mutant astrocytomas showing loss of nuclear ATRX were present in the donors. The samples were drawn from NOA16, a multicentre, single-arm, open-label phase I trial in Germany that tested a mutant IDH1 peptide vaccine in humans for the first time. The DNeasy Blood and Tissue Kit was used to extract genomic DNA from EDTA blood for TCRB sequencing. Via the germline V gene, CDR1 is SGDLS and CDR2 YYNGEE. The CDR3 goes from the cysteine to the phenylalanine over 17 residues. Here the CDR3 DNA is all that survives: 51 bases in frame from base 1. V sheds 4 bases and J sheds 0 bases, leaving 18 bases between their ends. To prepare the library, the immunoSEQ multiplex PCR assay was applied. Following the manufacturer's protocol, the hsTCRB Kit was used to amplify rearranged TCR beta chain sequences. An Illumina MiSeq was used to sequence the TCRB libraries. The original methods were these. The kit vendor's proprietary platform handled demultiplexing, trimming and gene mapping. What TCRdb holds here is the immuneACCESS table cut down to in-frame rearrangements. Part of the clones is not present; checked against another copy, under half of the missing clones reflect an unresolved V gene, and the others are unexplained. Clone size and V and J calls were adopted from that table, with D and trimming inferred from the DNA. The sample includes tens of thousands of clones, with about 80% observed a single time. The top ten clonotypes cover 3% to 4.5% of the sample.

This sequence was found in a man younger than 40 with glioma. Recombination linked TRBV9 to TRBJ2-3, with the D gene not confidently named. The material sequenced was PBMCs, taken from a glioma patient whose treatment included an IDH1 peptide vaccine. The sequence in DNA is TGTGCCAGCAGCCCAAGCGCTCCGTCCTTTAGCACAGATACGCAGTATTTT. Its protein is CASSPSAPSFSTDTQYF.